This T cell receptor beta chain comes out of a study of blood T cell repertoires in COVID-19. TCRdb's copy holds only in-frame clones and misses some; the assay was immunoSEQ multiplex PCR. The sample has some 200,000 clones; 84% are singletons. The V end was cut by 1 base, the J end by 2 bases, with 24 bases between. Germline V lookup: CDR1 SEHNR, CDR2 FQNEAQ (reference sequence). There are 19 residues in the CDR3. The chain combines TRBV7-9 with TRBJ2-7; TRBD1 might be the D (6 bases). This TCR was sampled from a middle-aged woman who had recovered from COVID-19. The sequencing sample was made of peripheral blood. The CDR3 region is CASSLVYGGPRENPYEQYF. The CDR3 DNA reads TGTGCCAGCAGCTTAGTCTATGGGGGCCCCCGGGAAAACCCCTACGAGCAGTACTTC.